Each of the 18 T cell receptor beta chains below was sequenced from the same sample in a study of T cells after yellow fever vaccination. TCRdb reprocessed the 5' RACE reads with MiXCR, giving one entry per CDR3 protein. The sample holds almost 600,000 distinct CDR3 sequences, less than 15% seen once. The sequencing used PBMCs, collected on the day of the yellow fever booster vaccination. These receptors all stem from a man aged 25 to 40 who received the YFV17D yellow fever vaccine.

V and J are TRBV29-1 and TRBJ1-1; D is undetermined. The CDR3 has 12 amino acids. From germline, CDR1 is SQVTM and CDR2 ANQGSEA. V lost 2 bases and J lost 0, with 4 bases in between. This CDR3 is CSVEPVNTEAFF. The CDR3 coding sequence is TGCAGCGTTGAACCCGTGAACACTGAAGCTTTCTTT.

At least ten counts were recorded for this clonotype. The V gene is TRBV7-9, the J gene TRBJ1-5; D is undetermined. Trimming removed 4 bases from V and 9 bases from J, with 10 bases in between. Germline V gene lookup returns CDR1 SEHNR and CDR2 FQNEAQ (reference sequence). This CDR3 has 12 residues. CDR3 nucleotides: TGTGCCAGCAGCTCCTCGAATAGGCCCCAGCATTTT. Protein product: CASSSSNRPQHF.

This clonotype was observed a few times. The rearrangement joins TRBV10-2 to TRBJ2-1; 9 bases map to TRBD1. Germline V gene data show CDR1 as WSHSY and CDR2 as SAAADI. Trimming took 6 bases from V and 7 from J; bases not matched to a gene: 7. The length of the CDR3 is 14 residues. CDR3 in DNA: TGCGCCAGCAGCGCCGGGACAGGGAGGAATGAGCAGTTCTTC. It encodes CASSAGTGRNEQFF.

In this sample, this clonotype turned up a few times. The J gene is TRBJ2-2, the V gene TRBV4-3; 12 positions agree with TRBD2. After removal of 4 bases from V and 0 bases from J, the junction contained 6 bases not matched to a gene. Germline CDR1 reads LGHNA; CDR2 reads YSLEER. The CDR3 contains 18 residues. CDR3 loop: CASSRLLAGGSNTGELFF. DNA of the CDR3: TGCGCCAGCAGCCGCTTACTAGCGGGAGGCTCGAACACCGGGGAGCTGTTTTTT.

This clonotype occurred many times. V and J are TRBV20-1 and TRBJ2-5; tentative D call: TRBD2 (5 bases). Germline loops: CDR1 DFQATT, CDR2 SNEGSKA (reference sequence). Trimming removed 6 bases at V and 0 bases at J, with 8 bases between. The CDR3 is made up of 12 amino acids. The CDR3 protein is CSAPGNQETQYF. The CDR3 nucleotides read TGCAGTGCCCCCGGGAACCAAGAGACCCAGTACTTC.

In its sample, this clonotype was seen a few times. This chain links TRBV5-4 with TRBJ2-7; 7 bases map to TRBD2. CDR3 length: 15 amino acids. V lost 1 base to trimming and J lost 5 bases; unmatched junction nucleotides: 9. Per the germline V gene, CDR1 is SGHNT and CDR2 is YYREEE (reference sequence). The DNA of the CDR3 is TGTGCCAGCAGCTTGCGGGGCGGGAGCTTCCACGAGCAGTACTTC. This translates into CASSLRGGSFHEQYF.

The chain carries TRBV5-1 and TRBJ2-5; D gene ambiguous. The germline gives CDR1 SGHRS, CDR2 YFSETQ. The germline V and J ends were trimmed by 10 bases and 3 bases, with 13 bases remaining between them. There are 12 residues in the CDR3. The CDR3 loop reads CASGEEKETQYF. For the CDR3, the DNA is TGCGCCTCCGGAGAAGAGAAAGAGACCCAGTACTTC.

V is TRBV20-1 and J is TRBJ2-7; D not resolved. The CDR3 is 11 amino acids. CDR1 is DFQATT and CDR2 is SNEGSKA in the germline V gene (reference sequence). V shed 3 bases and J shed 4 bases, with 7 bases lying between them. This CDR3 reads CSASARYEQYF. The CDR3 DNA is TGCAGTGCTAGCGCCAGGTACGAGCAGTACTTC.

This clonotype occurred many times. J is TRBJ2-7 and V is TRBV7-2; D assignment may be TRBD1 or TRBD2 (5 bases each). Germline CDR1 SGHTA, CDR2 FQGNSA. CDR3 length: 14 amino acids. V shed 5 bases and J shed 3 bases, with 14 bases lying between them. CDR3: CASSRAPGLYEQYF. The CDR3 coding sequence is TGTGCCAGCAGCCGAGCACCGGGGCTCTACGAGCAGTACTTC. Looking up the rest from reference TRBV7-2 and TRBJ2-7 gives the full variable domain: GAGVSQSPSNKVTEKGKDVELRCDPISGHTALYWYRQSLGQGLEFLIYFQGNSAPDKSGLPSDRFSAERTGGSVSTLTIQRTQQEDSAVYLCASSRAPGLYEQYFGPGTRLTVT.

This clonotype has a handful of counts. This chain joins TRBV2 and TRBJ2-3; the match to TRBD2 covers 8 bases. There are 15 residues in the CDR3. Germline V gives CDR1 SNHLY, CDR2 FYNNEI. The V gene end was trimmed by 2 bases and the J gene end by 6 bases; junction bases not matched to a gene: 7. The CDR3 protein is CASSETAGGGDTQYF. CDR3 coding DNA: TGTGCCAGCAGTGAAACCGCGGGAGGAGGGGATACGCAGTATTTT.

The chain carries TRBV2 and TRBJ2-5; D unclear. The CDR3 extends over 11 amino acids. The V gene lost 7 bases and the J gene lost 4 bases, with 7 bases spanning the gap. Germline loops: CDR1 SNHLY, CDR2 FYNNEI. The DNA of the CDR3 is TGTGCCAGCACCGCTCCAGAGACCCAGTACTTC. It codes for CASTAPETQYF.

This clonotype was picked up one time. V usage is TRBV5-1 and J usage is TRBJ1-2, with a possible D match to TRBD1 (6 bases). With 5 bases removed from V and 6 bases from J, the gap between germline ends came to 11 bases. Germline assignment: CDR1 SGHRS and CDR2 YFSETQ. The length of the CDR3 is 12 residues. DNA of the CDR3: TGCGCCAGCAGACGGGACACAGATGGCTACACCTTC. As protein: CASRRDTDGYTF.

This clonotype was counted a few times. The chain carries TRBV6-1 and TRBJ1-6, with 8 positions matching TRBD1. Germline CDR1 MNHNS, CDR2 SASEGT. The CDR3 extends over 16 amino acids. The junction had 13 bases not matched to a gene; V was cut back by 5 bases and J by 10 bases. The CDR3 nucleotides are TGTGCCAGCAGTCCCTCCTTGACAGGGGTAGAATCACCCCTCCACTTT. Protein sequence: CASSPSLTGVESPLHF.

This clonotype was detected ten times or more. This rearrangement joins TRBV4-3 to TRBJ1-6, with D unclear. Germline CDR1 and CDR2: LGHNA and YSLEER. CDR3 length: 15 residues. V was pared by 0 bases and J by 6 bases, with 9 bases between. The CDR3 protein is CASSQDTNRNSPLHF. The CDR3 nucleotides read TGCGCCAGCAGCCAAGATACTAACCGTAATTCACCCCTCCACTTT.

This clonotype was counted between two and nine times. This sequence joins TRBV10-3 and TRBJ2-7, with TRBD2 matching 12 bases. The CDR3 is 15 residues long. Per germline, CDR1 ENHRY and CDR2 SYGVKD. Unmatched junction bases numbered 11, after V lost 8 bases and J lost 6 bases. CDR3 sequence: CAIGSLAGGPPEQYF. In DNA form, the CDR3 reads TGTGCCATCGGTTCCCTAGCGGGAGGGCCCCCCGAGCAGTACTTC.

The chain joins TRBV12-3 or TRBV12-4 to TRBJ1-6; 7 positions agree with TRBD1. The J segment lost 10 bases and the V segment lost 6 bases, leaving 6 bases of the junction unmatched. The CDR3 is 13 residues long. The CDR3: CASRARGESPLHF. The DNA for the CDR3 is TGTGCCAGCAGGGCCAGGGGGGAGTCACCCCTCCACTTT.

V and J are TRBV29-1 and TRBJ2-7, with 7 bases identical to TRBD1. The ends lost 6 bases at V and 2 bases at J; junction bases unmatched: 10. This CDR3 has 14 amino acids. Germline V lookup: CDR1 SQVTM, CDR2 ANQGSEA. The CDR3 reads CSVITGTETYEQYF. The CDR3 DNA is TGCAGCGTGATAACCGGGACAGAGACCTACGAGCAGTACTTC.

This clonotype was observed a handful of times. This chain uses TRBV20-1 with TRBJ2-7; D might be TRBD1 or TRBD2, each matching 5 bases. V lost 6 bases and J lost 6, with 18 bases in between. The CDR3 is 13 residues long. Germline CDR1 DFQATT, CDR2 SNEGSKA (reference sequence). CDR3 nucleotides: TGCAGTGCCGGGGAGACAGTCCGGGGCGAGCAGTACTTC. It translates to CSAGETVRGEQYF.